These T cell receptor beta chains were read from a single sample in a study of beta chain features in type 1 diabetes. Using immunoSEQ multiplex PCR, the repertoire was profiled, and TCRdb retains in-frame clones only, with some absent. The sample yields roughly 300,000 clones, roughly an eighth seen once. Sequenced: naive CD4+ T cells from blood. The receptor set was obtained from a man aged 25-45 years with type 1 diabetes. Each CDR3 is given without its conserved first and last residue. Each record gives: clone size, V gene, J gene, CDR3 protein. Some rows mark clone size as missing; the rest say once, few, many or name a class of expanded clone.

clone size: .; V gene: TRBV29-1; J gene: TRBJ2-1; CDR3 protein: SVVEGTSYNEQF
clone size: .; V gene: TRBV29-1; J gene: TRBJ2-6; CDR3 protein: SVAGLAGGPGANVLT
clone size: few; V gene: TRBV9; J gene: TRBJ2-1; CDR3 protein: ASSVGLSSYNEQF
clone size: .; V gene: TRBV18; J gene: TRBJ2-1; CDR3 protein: ASSPGGPLLNEQF
clone size: few; V gene: TRBV6-4; J gene: TRBJ1-1; CDR3 protein: ASSDSGGTPYTEAF
clone size: .; V gene: TRBV14; J gene: TRBJ1-1; CDR3 protein: ASSQDLAGNTEAF
clone size: .; V gene: TRBV18; J gene: TRBJ1-4; CDR3 protein: ASSPRRDGGEKLF
clone size: few; V gene: TRBV29-1; J gene: TRBJ2-5; CDR3 protein: SVEPGGETQY
clone size: few; V gene: TRBV18; J gene: TRBJ1-1; CDR3 protein: ASSPLAAEAF
clone size: few; V gene: TRBV5-1; J gene: TRBJ2-1; CDR3 protein: ASSSAGSWDEQF
clone size: .; V gene: TRBV7-8; J gene: TRBJ2-7; CDR3 protein: ASSLRLAANYEQY
clone size: few; V gene: TRBV7-3; J gene: TRBJ2-3; CDR3 protein: ASSLTGGATDTQY
clone size: few; V gene: TRBV7-9; J gene: TRBJ2-1; CDR3 protein: ASVSGRGGNEQF
clone size: few; V gene: TRBV4-2; J gene: TRBJ2-5; CDR3 protein: ASSHPGSGEETQY
clone size: .; V gene: TRBV5-1; J gene: TRBJ1-2; CDR3 protein: ASSPGQDGGHGYT
clone size: few; V gene: TRBV7-8; J gene: TRBJ1-1; CDR3 protein: ASSPTGGRNTEAF
clone size: few; V gene: TRBV6-5; J gene: TRBJ2-7; CDR3 protein: ASRTVGSSYEQY
clone size: .; V gene: TRBV25-1; J gene: TRBJ2-1; CDR3 protein: ASSESSGDYNEQF
clone size: few; V gene: TRBV7-3; J gene: TRBJ2-5; CDR3 protein: ASSTGYQETQY
clone size: .; V gene: TRBV4-1; J gene: TRBJ2-1; CDR3 protein: ASSSQWGAYNEQF